The entry below gives a single T cell receptor beta chain sequence along with its context. Its cognate antigen has yet to be identified. Per-nucleotide qualities are absent, and no much larger clonotype sits a single base away. Each sample was amplified in two independent genomic DNA replicates, using approximately 0.5 ug for blood and roughly 1.5 ug for tumor or normal breast. Following the manufacturer's instructions, the ImmunoSeq Intro kit was used to carry out TCRB sequencing on genomic DNA. For absolute quantification, the roughly 30-cycle multiplex PCR included proprietary primers along with spike-in control sequences. Single-end 150-bp reads were used to sequence an 87-bp fragment spanning the CDR3 and the flanking V and J genes. Each lane of an Illumina MiSeq using version 3.0 chemistry carried seven multiplexed samples, with two replicates per sample. The authors processed their data as follows. The vendor's proprietary pipeline handled the raw data processing, merging both replicates into a single result for each sample. Productive rearrangements sharing the V-gene family, CDR3 amino acid sequence and J-gene segment were defined as clonotypes. To compute clonality, the normalized Shannon entropy (Pielou evenness) of TCRB abundances was subtracted from 1. T cell density was estimated by dividing total templates by the number of input cells inferred from the DNA input amount. Recon, run with its default parameters, was used to estimate overall repertoire diversity and clonality. Tumor-enriched clonotypes were defined as having over 0.1% abundance in tumor and at least 32-fold higher abundance than in normal breast. TCRdb stores this immuneACCESS table with in-frame sequences only. Part of the clones is absent; in the studies checked, under half of the shortfall reflects unresolved V genes, and no reason is known for the rest. Clone size and the V and J calls come from that table; the DNA yielded D and trimming. The sample data list 11,000 to 15,000 clones, and 65% to 85% of these were observed just once. The ten top clones hold less than 5% of the sample.

This sample is part of a study of early stage breast cancer tumors (dated by TCRdb to between 2016 and 2019). In the study overall: Of the roughly 15 invasive breast tumors, 12 to 13 were found to be estrogen receptor-positive, progesterone receptor-positive and HER2-negative. Of the roughly 12 ER+/PR+/HER2- tumors, eight were classified as invasive ductal carcinomas and four as invasive lobular carcinomas. On average, each sample got around 10-fold read coverage. A total of 2 million to 3 million templates, representing some 1 million unique clonotypes, were detected across all samples.

Overall results and qualifications from the work: Repertoires from blood and normal breast were more alike than repertoires from blood and tumor, and in about 85% of the 16 patients, comparing each tissue with blood separated tumor from normal. Roughly 2.7-fold higher T cell density and higher clonality were observed in tumors than in adjacent normal breast tissue. Sequencing bulk genomic DNA from unsorted cells could not capture chain pairing or functional markers like CD4, CD8 and FOXP3. Because the cohort was small, analysis by tumor subtype was not possible. Enriched TCRB sequences shared across patients were found to be mostly commonly generated sequences that were unlikely to play an important role in the tumor microenvironment.

Adjacent normal breast tissue was collected about 1.7-4 cm away from the tumor, rinsed in PBS and stored in prechilled RNAlater. Normal breast tissue often required roughly 100-300 mg of tissue for sufficient DNA because of high lipid content and low cell density. The study profiled bulk TCR beta-chain repertoires in matched peripheral blood, tumor and adjacent normal breast tissue taken from fewer than 20 patients with early-stage breast cancer. The Qiagen AllPrep DNA/RNA Mini kit was used for genomic DNA extraction. The CDR3 starts with the cysteine, ends with the phenylalanine, and has 15 residues. The read is trimmed to its CDR3 DNA, 45 bases read in frame from base 1. CDR1 and CDR2 (SGHNT, YENEEA) derive from the germline V gene. V is cut back by 3 bases and J by 6 bases, with 5 bases in the junction unmatched.

Specimen: normal breast tissue next to the tumor. The TCR comes from a person aged 30 to 39 with breast cancer. Recombination linked TRBV11-3 to TRBJ2-2; 9 nucleotides in the junction match TRBD1. The CDR3 is CASSLRQGVAGELFF. The bases read TGTGCCAGCAGCTTGAGACAGGGGGTCGCCGGGGAGCTGTTTTTT.